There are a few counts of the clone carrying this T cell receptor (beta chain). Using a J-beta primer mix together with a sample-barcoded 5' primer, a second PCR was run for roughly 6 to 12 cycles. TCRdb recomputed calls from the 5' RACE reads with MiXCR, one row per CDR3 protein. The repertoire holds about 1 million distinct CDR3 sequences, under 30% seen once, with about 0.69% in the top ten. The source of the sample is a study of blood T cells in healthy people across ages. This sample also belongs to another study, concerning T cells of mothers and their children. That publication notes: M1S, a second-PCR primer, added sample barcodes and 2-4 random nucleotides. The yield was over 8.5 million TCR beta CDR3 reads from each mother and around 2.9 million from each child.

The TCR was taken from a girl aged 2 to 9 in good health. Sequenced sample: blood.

CDR3 sequence reads: CASSLGASLETQYF. The CDR3 DNA reads as TGTGCCAGCAGCTTAGGGGCCTCTTTGGAGACCCAGTACTTC. The genes are TRBV7-9 and TRBJ2-5; D remains ambiguous. The CDR3 consists of 14 residues. Trimming took off 1 base at V and 5 bases at J, with 11 bases between the two ends. From germline, CDR1 is SEHNR and CDR2 FQNEAQ (reference sequence). Variable domain in full (rest from reference TRBV7-9 and TRBJ2-5): DTGVSQNPRHKITKRGQNVTFRCDPISEHNRLYWYRQTLGQGPEFLTYFQNEAQLEKSRLLSDRFSAERPKGSFSTLEIQRTEQGDSAMYLCASSLGASLETQYFGPGTRLLVL.